What follows are 22 T cell receptor gamma chains derived from one specimen sequenced in a study of Vδ1+ human thymocytes. Overall study results and limits: Thymic TRG and TRD repertoires appeared highly polyclonal, with Gaussian CDR3 length distributions.

RNA was extracted from the cells and then reverse transcribed. CDR3 amplicons came from multiplex PCR with pooled V-gene forward and constant-region reverse primers. TCRdb re-called the multiplex PCR reads through CATT. The sample comprises tens of thousands of gamma-chain clones, around 20% of which are singletons, and roughly 2% rests with the top ten. The antigens these receptors bind are not known. The sequenced sample was Vdelta1+ gamma-delta thymocytes from the thymus. The subset is: FACS-sorted CD3+ TCRalphabeta- TCRVdelta1+ TCRVdelta2- thymocytes. The receptors stem from a girl under three years old who had congenital heart surgery.

A word on this clone: Other DNA variants within this sample encode the same CDR3. The chain has TRGV4 and TRGJ1 or TRGJ2. The V gene end was trimmed by 0 bases and the J gene end by 1 base; junction bases not matched to a gene: 6. The germline gives CDR1 EGSTGY, CDR2 YDSYTSSV. This CDR3 has 15 residues. The CDR3 DNA reads as TGTGCCACCTGGGATGGGCCGAGAAATTATTATAAGAAACTCTTT. It codes for CATWDGPRNYYKKLF.

Of note for this clone: One junction end disagrees with the germline gene, perhaps due to a read error. The chain recombines TRGV4 with TRGJ1 or TRGJ2. The germline V gene has CDR1 EGSTGY and CDR2 YDSYTSSV. This CDR3 is built from 14 residues. In DNA, the CDR3 is TGCGCCACCTGGGATGGGTCAAGGGCGGGTAAGAAACTCTTT. Residues: CATWDGSRAGKKLF.

This clone is labeled medium-sized. V is TRGV8 and J is TRGJ1 or TRGJ2. CDR3 length equals 13 residues. V gave up 2 bases and J gave up 0 bases; unmatched junction bases: 1. Germline CDR1 and CDR2: VENAVY and YDSYNSRV. This CDR3 reads CATWDMNYYKKLF. The CDR3, as DNA: TGTGCCACCTGGGATATGAATTATTATAAGAAACTCTTT.

This clone was detected only a few times. The V and J genes are TRGV3 and TRGJ1 or TRGJ2. Germline V gives CDR1 VTNTFY, CDR2 YDVSTARD (reference sequence). The CDR3 runs to 14 residues. Trimming removed 3 bases from V and 0 bases from J; junction bases left unmatched: 5. This chain's CDR3 is CATWDVRNYYKKLF. In DNA, the CDR3 is TGTGCCACCTGGGACGTCCGGAATTATTATAAGAAACTCTTT.

In this sample, this clone turned up a few times. The gene calls are TRGV8 and TRGJP2. There are 12 residues in the CDR3. From germline, CDR1 is VENAVY and CDR2 YDSYNSRV. J gave up 8 bases and V 5 bases, and 5 bases lay outside the gene matches. CDR3: CATWGLDWIKTF. CDR3 coding DNA: TGTGCCACCTGGGGGCTAGATTGGATCAAGACGTTT.

For this clone: This sample includes further DNA sequences coding for the same CDR3. V is TRGV2 and J is TRGJ1 or TRGJ2. The CDR3 sequence is 12 residues long. Looked up from germline, CDR1 is EGSNGY and CDR2 is YDSYNSKV. Unmatched junction bases numbered 6, after V lost 0 bases and J lost 10 bases. The CDR3 DNA reads as TGTGCCACCTGGGACGGGCTAGGGAAGAAACTCTTT. Translation gives CATWDGLGKKLF.

This clone was recorded at least ten times. This chain links TRGV2 with TRGJ1 or TRGJ2. This CDR3 is built from 13 residues. After removal of 0 bases from V and 12 bases from J, the junction contained 11 bases not matched to a gene. CDR1 is EGSNGY and CDR2 is YDSYNSKV in the germline V gene. CDR3 nucleotide sequence: TGTGCCACCTGGGACGGGCGACGGGCCCTGAAACTCTTT. This sequence encodes CATWDGRRALKLF.

V and J are TRGV9 and TRGJ1 or TRGJ2. This CDR3 is built from 9 residues. The V and J ends lost 11 bases and 7 bases, in that order; junction bases with no gene match: 5. CDR1 is GITISATS and CDR2 is ISYDGTV in the germline V gene (reference sequence). CDR3 sequence: CASKYKKLF. DNA for the CDR3: TGTGCCTCTAAATATAAGAAACTCTTT.

This chain links TRGV9 with TRGJ1 or TRGJ2. V dropped 10 bases and J dropped 4; count of bases not matched to a gene: 7. The CDR3 is 11 amino acids. The germline gives CDR1 GITISATS, CDR2 ISYDGTV (reference sequence). In nucleotides, the CDR3 is TGTGCCTTCTGCCCCTATTATAAGAAACTCTTT. It translates to CAFCPYYKKLF.

This clone was seen a few times. This chain uses TRGV8 with TRGJ1 or TRGJ2. With V trimmed by 3 bases and J by 16 bases, 12 bases remained unmatched. Germline loops: CDR1 VENAVY, CDR2 YDSYNSRV. The CDR3 runs 11 residues. In nucleotides, the CDR3 is TGTGCCACCTGGGATTCTTATTCAGCTCTCTTT. Translating gives CATWDSYSALF.

This clone was found a few times. The sample contains more than one DNA sequence encoding this CDR3. The chain uses TRGV9 and TRGJ1 or TRGJ2. Germline V gene lookup returns CDR1 GITISATS and CDR2 ISYDGTV (reference sequence). The CDR3 is 12 amino acids. The junction had 5 bases not matched to a gene; V was cut back by 0 bases and J by 9 bases. CDR3 residues: CALWEVPRKKLF. The CDR3 nucleotides read TGTGCCTTGTGGGAGGTGCCCCGTAAGAAACTCTTT.

This clone was seen only a few times. Other DNA variants within this sample encode the same CDR3. The chain couples TRGV2 to TRGJ1 or TRGJ2. Germline V gene data show CDR1 as EGSNGY and CDR2 as YDSYNSKV. The J segment lost 4 bases and the V segment lost 0 bases, leaving 12 bases of the junction unmatched. The CDR3 loop spans 16 amino acids. The CDR3 nucleotides read TGTGCCACCTGGGACGGGCGGAATGTTGGCTATTATAAGAAACTCTTT. Translation: CATWDGRNVGYYKKLF.

This clone was observed a single time. J is TRGJP2 and V is TRGV8. The CDR3 has 14 amino acids. V was clipped by 2 bases and J by 3 bases; unmatched bases: 3. Germline V gene sequence: CDR1 VENAVY, CDR2 YDSYNSRV. The DNA of the CDR3 is TGTGCCACCTGGGATAACCGTAGTGATTGGATCAAGACGTTT. Protein sequence: CATWDNRSDWIKTF.

This chain links TRGV9 with TRGJ1 or TRGJ2. The CDR3 consists of 14 residues. J lost 5 bases, V lost 0 bases, and 7 bases had no gene match. CDR1 is GITISATS, CDR2 ISYDGTV, per germline (reference sequence). This CDR3 reads CALWEVRKNYKKLF. The DNA of the CDR3 is TGTGCCTTGTGGGAGGTGCGGAAGAATTATAAGAAACTCTTT.

The chain links TRGV4 to TRGJ1 or TRGJ2. This CDR3 has 14 amino acids. V was pared by 4 bases and J by 0 bases, with 6 bases of the junction left unmatched. Germline lookup yields CDR1 EGSTGY and CDR2 YDSYTSSV. The CDR3 here is CATWEHSNYYKKLF. The CDR3 bases are TGTGCCACCTGGGAGCACTCGAATTATTATAAGAAACTCTTT.

The chain combines TRGV2 with TRGJ1 or TRGJ2. Germline lookup yields CDR1 EGSNGY and CDR2 YDSYNSKV. The CDR3 has 16 residues. J gave up 7 bases and V 0 bases, and 15 bases lay outside the gene matches. CDR3 residues: CATWDGPFLPSYKKLF. The CDR3 DNA sequence: TGTGCCACCTGGGACGGGCCTTTTCTCCCTTCCTATAAGAAACTCTTT.

A few counts support this clone. V gene TRGV8 combines with J gene TRGJ1 or TRGJ2. The CDR3 consists of 13 residues. Germline assignment: CDR1 VENAVY and CDR2 YDSYNSRV. The V segment lost 1 base and the J segment 7 bases; nucleotides outside the gene matches: 7. This chain's CDR3 is CATWDRAGYKKLF. The CDR3 bases are TGTGCCACCTGGGATAGAGCGGGATATAAGAAACTCTTT.

This clone qualifies as medium-sized (0.01 to 0.1%). Different DNA sequences within this sample yield the same CDR3. The genes are TRGV2 and TRGJ1 or TRGJ2. The CDR3 is 13 amino acids. The germline V gene has CDR1 EGSNGY and CDR2 YDSYNSKV. V lost 0 bases, J lost 6 bases, and 5 bases stayed unmatched. Here the CDR3 DNA reads TGTGCCACCTGGGACGGGCCTTGTTATAAGAAACTCTTT. It specifies CATWDGPCYKKLF.

Concerning this clone: Mismatch with germline at one junction end may stem from a read error. The chain has TRGV9 and TRGJ1 or TRGJ2. The germline gives CDR1 GITISATS, CDR2 ISYDGTV (reference sequence). This CDR3 has 12 residues. The CDR3 region is CALWDETFGGVF. The CDR3 bases are TGTGCCTTGTGGGACGAGACGTTTGGGGGAGTCTTT.

This rearrangement joins TRGV9 to TRGJP2. The germline V gene has CDR1 GITISATS and CDR2 ISYDGTV (reference sequence). V gave up 3 bases and J gave up 5 bases; unmatched junction bases: 12. The CDR3 loop spans 16 amino acids. CDR3 in amino acids: CALWEPPLGSDWIKTF. The CDR3, as DNA: TGTGCCTTGTGGGAGCCCCCCCTCGGGAGTGATTGGATCAAGACGTTT.

V usage is TRGV8 and J usage is TRGJ1 or TRGJ2. The CDR3 is 13 residues long. The junction had 5 bases not matched to a gene; V was cut back by 3 bases and J by 3 bases. Germline CDR1 is VENAVY and CDR2 is YDSYNSRV. CDR3 region: CATWDGVYYKKLF. CDR3 in DNA: TGTGCCACCTGGGATGGAGTTTATTATAAGAAACTCTTT.

The J gene is TRGJP2, the V gene TRGV2. The CDR3 extends over 18 amino acids. In germline, CDR1 is EGSNGY, CDR2 YDSYNSKV. J was trimmed by 0 bases and V by 5 bases; bases with no gene match: 15. The chain's CDR3 is CATWVPADPYSSDWIKTF. The DNA for the CDR3 is TGTGCCACCTGGGTCCCGGCAGACCCTTATAGTAGTGATTGGATCAAGACGTTT.